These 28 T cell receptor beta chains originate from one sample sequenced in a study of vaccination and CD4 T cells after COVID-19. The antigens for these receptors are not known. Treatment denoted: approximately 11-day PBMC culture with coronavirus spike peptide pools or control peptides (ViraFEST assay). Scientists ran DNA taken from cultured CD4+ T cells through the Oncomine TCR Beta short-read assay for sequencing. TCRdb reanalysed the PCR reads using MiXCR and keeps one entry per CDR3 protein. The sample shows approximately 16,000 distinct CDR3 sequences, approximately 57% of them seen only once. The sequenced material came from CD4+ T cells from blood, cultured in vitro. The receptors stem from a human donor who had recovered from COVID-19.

CDR3 DNA sequence: TGTGCCTGGAGTAGCGGGACTACGGACTCAATCGGTACGCAGTATTTT. This translates into CAWSSGTTDSIGTQYF. The V gene is TRBV30, the J gene TRBJ2-3; 7 nucleotides line up with TRBD2. V shed 2 bases, J shed 8 bases, and the junction held 16 bases outside the gene matches. The germline V gene encodes CDR1 GTSNPN and CDR2 SVGIG (reference sequence). The CDR3 length is 16 residues.

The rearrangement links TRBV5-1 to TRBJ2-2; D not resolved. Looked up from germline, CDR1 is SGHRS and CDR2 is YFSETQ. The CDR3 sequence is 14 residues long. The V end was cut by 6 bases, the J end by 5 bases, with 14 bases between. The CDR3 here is CASNPEEWTGELFF. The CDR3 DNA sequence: TGCGCCAGCAACCCCGAAGAGTGGACCGGGGAGCTGTTTTTT.

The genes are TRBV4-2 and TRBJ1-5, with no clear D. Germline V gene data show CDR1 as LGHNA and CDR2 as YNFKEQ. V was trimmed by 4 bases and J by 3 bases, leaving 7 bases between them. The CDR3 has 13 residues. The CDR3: CASSPRVNQPQHF. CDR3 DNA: TGTGCCAGCAGCCCAAGGGTCAATCAGCCCCAGCATTTT.

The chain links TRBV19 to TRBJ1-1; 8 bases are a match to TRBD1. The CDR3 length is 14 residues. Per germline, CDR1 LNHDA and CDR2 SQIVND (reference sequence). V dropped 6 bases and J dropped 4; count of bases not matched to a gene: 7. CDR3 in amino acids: CASREGQGTTEAFF. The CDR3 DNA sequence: TGTGCCAGTAGAGAAGGACAGGGAACCACTGAAGCTTTCTTT.

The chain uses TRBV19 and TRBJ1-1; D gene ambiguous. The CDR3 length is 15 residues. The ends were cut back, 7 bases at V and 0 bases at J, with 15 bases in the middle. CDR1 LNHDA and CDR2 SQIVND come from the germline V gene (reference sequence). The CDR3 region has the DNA TGTGCCAGTATCGCCGGCCGACGGCTGAACACTGAAGCTTTCTTT. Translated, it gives CASIAGRRLNTEAFF.

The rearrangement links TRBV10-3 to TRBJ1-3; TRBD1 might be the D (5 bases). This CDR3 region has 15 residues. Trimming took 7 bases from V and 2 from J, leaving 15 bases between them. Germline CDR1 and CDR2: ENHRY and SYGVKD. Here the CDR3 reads CAINRAQAPGNTIYF. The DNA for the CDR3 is TGTGCCATCAATCGGGCACAGGCCCCTGGAAACACCATATATTTT.

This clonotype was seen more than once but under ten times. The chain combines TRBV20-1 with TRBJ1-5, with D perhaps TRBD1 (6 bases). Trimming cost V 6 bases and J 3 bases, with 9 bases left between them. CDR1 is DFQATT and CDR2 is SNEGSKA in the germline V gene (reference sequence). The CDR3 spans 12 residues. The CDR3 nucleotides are TGCAGTGCGAGGGGGACCAATCAGCCCCAGCATTTT. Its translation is CSARGTNQPQHF.

Written as DNA, the CDR3 is TGTGCCAGCAGCAAACGGGACAGGGGGTCGAACACTGAAGCTTTCTTT. This sequence encodes CASSKRDRGSNTEAFF. The J gene is TRBJ1-1, the V gene TRBV7-8; TRBD1 agrees at 11 bases. From germline, CDR1 is SGHVS and CDR2 FQNEAQ. The CDR3 has 16 amino acids. J gave up 1 base and V 5 bases, and 6 bases lay outside the gene matches. The full variable domain, rest sourced from reference TRBV7-8 and TRBJ1-1, is GAGVSQSPRYKVAKRGQDVALRCDPISGHVSLFWYQQALGQGPEFLTYFQNEAQLDKSGLPSDRFFAERPEGSVSTLKIQRTQQEDSAVYLCASSKRDRGSNTEAFFGQGTRLTVV.

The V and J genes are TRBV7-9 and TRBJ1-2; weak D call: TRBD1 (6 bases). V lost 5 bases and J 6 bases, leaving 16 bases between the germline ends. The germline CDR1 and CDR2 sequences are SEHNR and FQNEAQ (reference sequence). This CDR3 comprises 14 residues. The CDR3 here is CASSQDGGPHGYTF. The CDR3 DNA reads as TGTGCCAGCAGCCAGGATGGGGGGCCCCATGGCTACACCTTC.

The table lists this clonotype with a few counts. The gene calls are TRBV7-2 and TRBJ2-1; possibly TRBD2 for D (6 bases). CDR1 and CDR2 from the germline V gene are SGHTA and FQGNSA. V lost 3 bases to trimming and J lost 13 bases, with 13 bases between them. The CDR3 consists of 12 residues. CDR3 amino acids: CASSLTRREQFF. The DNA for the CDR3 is TGTGCCAGCAGCTTGACTAGACGAGAACAGTTCTTC.

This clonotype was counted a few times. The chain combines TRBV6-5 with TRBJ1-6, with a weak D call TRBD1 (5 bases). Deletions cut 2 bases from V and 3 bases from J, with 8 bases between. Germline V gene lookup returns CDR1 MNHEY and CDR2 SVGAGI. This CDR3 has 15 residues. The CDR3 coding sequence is TGTGCCAGCAGTTACGACAGCTTCTATAATTCACCCCTCCACTTT. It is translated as CASSYDSFYNSPLHF.

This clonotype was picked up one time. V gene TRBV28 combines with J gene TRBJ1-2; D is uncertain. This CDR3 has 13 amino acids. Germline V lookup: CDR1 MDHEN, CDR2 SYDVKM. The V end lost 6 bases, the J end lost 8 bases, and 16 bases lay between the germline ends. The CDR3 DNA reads TGTGCCAGCAGAACACGAGCCGATGGAGGCTACACCTTC. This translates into CASRTRADGGYTF.

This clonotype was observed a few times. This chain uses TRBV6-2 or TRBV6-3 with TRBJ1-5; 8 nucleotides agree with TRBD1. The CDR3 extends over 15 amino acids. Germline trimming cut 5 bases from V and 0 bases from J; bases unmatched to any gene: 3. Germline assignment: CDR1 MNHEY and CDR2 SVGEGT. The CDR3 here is CASSRGQGSNQPQHF. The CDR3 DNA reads TGTGCCAGCAGTCGAGGACAGGGTAGCAATCAGCCCCAGCATTTT.

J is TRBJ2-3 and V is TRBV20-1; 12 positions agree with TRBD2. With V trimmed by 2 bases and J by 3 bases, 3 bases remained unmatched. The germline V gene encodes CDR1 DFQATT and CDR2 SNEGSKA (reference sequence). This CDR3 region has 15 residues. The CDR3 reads CSARTSGRFTDTQYF. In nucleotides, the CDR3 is TGCAGTGCTAGAACTAGCGGGAGGTTTACAGATACGCAGTATTTT.

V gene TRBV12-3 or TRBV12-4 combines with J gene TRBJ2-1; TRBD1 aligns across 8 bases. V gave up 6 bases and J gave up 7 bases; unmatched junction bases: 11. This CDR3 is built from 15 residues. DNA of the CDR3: TGTGCCAGCAGCTTGACCCTGGACAGGGCAAATGAGCAGTTCTTC. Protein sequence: CASSLTLDRANEQFF.

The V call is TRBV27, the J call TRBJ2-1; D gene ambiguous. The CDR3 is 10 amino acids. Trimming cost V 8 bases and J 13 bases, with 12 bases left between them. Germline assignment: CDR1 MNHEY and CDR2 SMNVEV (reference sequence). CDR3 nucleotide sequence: TGTGCCAGCCAACTCGGAACCCAGTTCTTC. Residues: CASQLGTQFF.

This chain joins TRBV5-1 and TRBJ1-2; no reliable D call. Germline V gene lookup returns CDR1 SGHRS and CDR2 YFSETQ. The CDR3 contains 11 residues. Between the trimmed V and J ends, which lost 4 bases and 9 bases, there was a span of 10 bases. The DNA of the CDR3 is TGCGCCAGCAGCCGCGCCGGTAGCTACACCTTC. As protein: CASSRAGSYTF.

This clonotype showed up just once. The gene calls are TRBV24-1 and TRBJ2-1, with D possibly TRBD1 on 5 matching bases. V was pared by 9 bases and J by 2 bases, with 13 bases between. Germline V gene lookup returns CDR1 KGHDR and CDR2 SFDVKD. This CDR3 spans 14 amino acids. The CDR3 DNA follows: TGTGCCACCCGTGGGCAGGGCCCCTACAATGAGCAGTTCTTC. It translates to CATRGQGPYNEQFF.

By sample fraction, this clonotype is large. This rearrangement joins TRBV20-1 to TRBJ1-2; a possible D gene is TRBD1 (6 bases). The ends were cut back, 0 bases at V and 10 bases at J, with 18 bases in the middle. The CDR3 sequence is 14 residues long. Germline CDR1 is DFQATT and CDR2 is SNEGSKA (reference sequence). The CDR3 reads CSARDWGQRPTYTF. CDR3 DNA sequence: TGCAGTGCTAGAGATTGGGGGCAGCGGCCCACCTACACCTTC.

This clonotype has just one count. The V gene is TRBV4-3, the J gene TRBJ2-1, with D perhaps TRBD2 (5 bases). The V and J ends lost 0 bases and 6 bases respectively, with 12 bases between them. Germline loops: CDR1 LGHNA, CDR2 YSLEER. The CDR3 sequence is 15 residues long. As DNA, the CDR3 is TGCGCCAGCAGCCAAGATCGGGGATACGCCAATGAGCAGTTCTTC. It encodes CASSQDRGYANEQFF.

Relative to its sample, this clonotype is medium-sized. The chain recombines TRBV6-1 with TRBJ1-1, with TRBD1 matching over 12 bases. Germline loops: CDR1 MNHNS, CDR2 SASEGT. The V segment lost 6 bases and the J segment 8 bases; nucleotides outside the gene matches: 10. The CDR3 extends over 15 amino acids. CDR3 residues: CASSRAGTGGWEAFF. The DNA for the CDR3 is TGTGCCAGCAGCCGCGCCGGGACAGGGGGCTGGGAAGCTTTCTTT.

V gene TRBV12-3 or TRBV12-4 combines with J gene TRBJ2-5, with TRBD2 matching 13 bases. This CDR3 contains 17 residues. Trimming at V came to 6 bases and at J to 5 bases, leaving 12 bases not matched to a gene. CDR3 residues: CASSIGLAGAGGETQYF. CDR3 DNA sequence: TGTGCCAGCAGCATAGGACTAGCGGGGGCCGGGGGGGAGACCCAGTACTTC.

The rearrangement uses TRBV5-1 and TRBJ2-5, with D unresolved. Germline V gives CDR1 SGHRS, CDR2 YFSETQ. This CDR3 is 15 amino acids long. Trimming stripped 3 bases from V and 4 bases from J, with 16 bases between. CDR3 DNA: TGCGCCAGCAGCTCCTCGACACTCACCGCAGAGACCCAGTACTTC. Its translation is CASSSSTLTAETQYF. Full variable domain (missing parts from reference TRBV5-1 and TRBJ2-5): KAGVTQTPRYLIKTRGQQVTLSCSPISGHRSVSWYQQTPGQGLQFLFEYFSETQRNKGNFPGRFSGRQFSNSRSEMNVSTLELGDSALYLCASSSSTLTAETQYFGPGTRLLVL.

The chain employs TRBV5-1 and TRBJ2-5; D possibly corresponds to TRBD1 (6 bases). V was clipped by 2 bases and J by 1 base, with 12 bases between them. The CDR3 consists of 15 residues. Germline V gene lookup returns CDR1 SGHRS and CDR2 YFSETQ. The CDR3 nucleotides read TGCGCCAGCAGCTTTCTTGGCAGGGGCCAAGAGACCCAGTACTTC. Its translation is CASSFLGRGQETQYF.

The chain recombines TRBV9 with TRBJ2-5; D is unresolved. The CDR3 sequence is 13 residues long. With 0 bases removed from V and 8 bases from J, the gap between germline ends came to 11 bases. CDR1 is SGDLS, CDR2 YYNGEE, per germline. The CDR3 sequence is CASSVESDPTQYF. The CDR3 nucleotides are TGTGCCAGCAGCGTAGAATCAGACCCAACCCAGTACTTC.

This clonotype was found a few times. DNA of the CDR3: TGCAGTGCTAACGCCGGGACTAGCGGGGCGACAGATACGCAGTATTTT. Its translation is CSANAGTSGATDTQYF. V is TRBV20-1 and J is TRBJ2-3, with TRBD2 matching 13 bases. The CDR3 covers 16 residues. V lost 4 bases to trimming and J lost 3 bases; unmatched junction nucleotides: 7. CDR1 DFQATT and CDR2 SNEGSKA come from the germline V gene (reference sequence).

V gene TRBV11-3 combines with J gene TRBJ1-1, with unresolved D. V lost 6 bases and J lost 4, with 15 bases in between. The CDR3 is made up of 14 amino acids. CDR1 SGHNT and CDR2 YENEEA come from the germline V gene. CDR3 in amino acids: CASSPSWVGTEAFF. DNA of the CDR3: TGTGCCAGCAGTCCCAGTTGGGTTGGCACTGAAGCTTTCTTT.

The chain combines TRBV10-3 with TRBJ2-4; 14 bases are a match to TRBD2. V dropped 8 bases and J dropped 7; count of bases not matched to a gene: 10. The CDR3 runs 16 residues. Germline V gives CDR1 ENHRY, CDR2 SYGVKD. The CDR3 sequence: CAISPTSGRAGNIQYF. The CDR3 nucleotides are TGTGCCATCTCCCCGACTAGCGGGAGGGCGGGGAACATTCAGTACTTC.